This T cell receptor beta chain was found in a study of cytomegalovirus exposure and HLA in healthy donors. Germline lookup yields CDR1 MNHNY and CDR2 SVGAGI (reference sequence). The CDR3 has 14 amino acids. V lost 8 bases and J 5 bases, leaving 18 bases between the germline ends. The PCR contained 60 Vbeta and 13 Jbeta primers. TCRdb's table, derived via immunoSEQ multiplex PCR, lists solely in-frame clones and lacks some. The repertoire consists of 100,000 to 150,000 clones, with about 80% occurring once and the leading ten covering under 6%. Study results and limitations: The authors enumerated roughly 160 TCR beta chains as linked to cytomegalovirus.

In this sample, this clone turned up a few times. Its antigen remains unidentified. The V and J genes are TRBV6-6 and TRBJ2-5, with a tentative D call TRBD1 (6 bases). The specimen was PBMCs. The receptor's source is a man under 40 in good health and CMV-seronegative. CDR3 bases: TGTGCCAGCGCCGGGACACCGGCCAGGGAGACCCAGTACTTC. It translates to CASAGTPARETQYF.